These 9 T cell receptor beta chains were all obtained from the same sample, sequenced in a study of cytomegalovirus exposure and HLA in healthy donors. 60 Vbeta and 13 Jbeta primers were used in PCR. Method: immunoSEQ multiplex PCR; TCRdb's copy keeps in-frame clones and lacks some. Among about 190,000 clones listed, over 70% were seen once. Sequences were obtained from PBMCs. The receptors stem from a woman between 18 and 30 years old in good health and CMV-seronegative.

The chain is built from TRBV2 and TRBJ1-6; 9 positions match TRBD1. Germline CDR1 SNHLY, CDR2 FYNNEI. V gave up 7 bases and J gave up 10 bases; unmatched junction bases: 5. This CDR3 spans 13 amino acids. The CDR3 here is CASKGDRDSPLHF. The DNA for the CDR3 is TGTGCCAGCAAGGGGGACAGGGACTCACCCCTCCACTTT.

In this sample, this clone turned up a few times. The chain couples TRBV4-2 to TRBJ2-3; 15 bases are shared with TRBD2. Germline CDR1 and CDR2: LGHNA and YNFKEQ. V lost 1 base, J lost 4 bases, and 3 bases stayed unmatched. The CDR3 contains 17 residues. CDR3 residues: CASSQGTSGGASDTQYF. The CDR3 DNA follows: TGTGCCAGCAGCCAAGGGACTAGCGGGGGGGCCTCAGATACGCAGTATTTT.

CDR3 DNA sequence: TGCAGCGTTGAAGGTTGGGGACAGGGGTCGGGCTACACCTTC. The encoded protein is CSVEGWGQGSGYTF. This chain connects TRBV29-1 to TRBJ1-2, with 10 bases aligning to TRBD1. The junction had 7 bases not matched to a gene; V was cut back by 1 base and J by 8 bases. The CDR3 totals 14 residues. CDR1 SQVTM and CDR2 ANQGSEA come from the germline V gene.

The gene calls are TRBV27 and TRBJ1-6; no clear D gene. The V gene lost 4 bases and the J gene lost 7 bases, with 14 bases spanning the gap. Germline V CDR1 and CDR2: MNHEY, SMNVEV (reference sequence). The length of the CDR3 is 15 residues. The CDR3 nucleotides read TGTGCCAGCAGTTACCTCGTACCGACAAATTCACCCCTCCACTTT. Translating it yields CASSYLVPTNSPLHF.

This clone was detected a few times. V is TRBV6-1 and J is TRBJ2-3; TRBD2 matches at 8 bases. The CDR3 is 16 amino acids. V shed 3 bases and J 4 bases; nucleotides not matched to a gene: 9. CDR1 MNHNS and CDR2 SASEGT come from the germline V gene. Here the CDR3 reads CASSDKDGRAADTQYF. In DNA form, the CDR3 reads TGTGCCAGCAGTGATAAGGACGGGAGGGCCGCAGATACGCAGTATTTT.

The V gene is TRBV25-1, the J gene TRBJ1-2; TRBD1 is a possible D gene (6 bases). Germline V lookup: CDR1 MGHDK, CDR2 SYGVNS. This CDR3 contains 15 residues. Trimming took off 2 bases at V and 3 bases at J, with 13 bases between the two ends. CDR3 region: CASSEQTGLDYGYTF. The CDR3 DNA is TGTGCCAGCAGTGAACAAACAGGGTTGGACTATGGCTACACCTTC.

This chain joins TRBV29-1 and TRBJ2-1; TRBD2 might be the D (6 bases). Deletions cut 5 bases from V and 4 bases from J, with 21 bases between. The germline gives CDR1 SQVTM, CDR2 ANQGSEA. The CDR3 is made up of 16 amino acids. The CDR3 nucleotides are TGCAGCGTTATTGGGGGTCACAGCGGGTCATACAATGAGCAGTTCTTC. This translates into CSVIGGHSGSYNEQFF.

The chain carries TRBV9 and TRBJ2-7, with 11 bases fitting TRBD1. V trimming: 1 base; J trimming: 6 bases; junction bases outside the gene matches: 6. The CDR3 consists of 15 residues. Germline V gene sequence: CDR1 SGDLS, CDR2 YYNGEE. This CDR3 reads CASSVSGTGGSEQYF. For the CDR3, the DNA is TGTGCCAGCAGCGTATCCGGGACAGGGGGTTCCGAGCAGTACTTC.

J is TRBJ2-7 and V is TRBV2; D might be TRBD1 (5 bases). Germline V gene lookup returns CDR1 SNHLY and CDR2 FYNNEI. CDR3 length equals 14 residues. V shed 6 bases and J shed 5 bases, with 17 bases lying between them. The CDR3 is CASRSESRAHEQYF. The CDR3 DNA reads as TGTGCCAGCAGATCTGAAAGCAGGGCCCACGAGCAGTACTTC.